These T cell receptor beta chains were read from a single sample in a study of blood T cell repertoires in COVID-19. Clones were read by immunoSEQ multiplex PCR, and TCRdb kept only the in-frame ones, dropping some. The data show 150,000 to 200,000 clones, with 82% seen just once and under 12% held by the top ten. Sequenced input: peripheral blood. The receptors were gathered from a woman of 80 years or more with active or convalescent COVID-19. Both conserved end residues are part of each CDR3. D genes are given only for firm matches. For some rows the clone size is stated as once, few or many, or as a class when expanded; others skip it.

CDR3 DNA,CDR3 protein,J gene,clone size,V gene,D gene
TGTGCCAGTCCCGTATCAAGAAGGGGACCCCTCCACTTT,CASPVSRRGPLHF,TRBJ1-6,.,TRBV6-5,.
TGTGCCAGCAAACGGGACAGGGGTTCACCCCTCCACTTT,CASKRDRGSPLHF,TRBJ1-6,once,TRBV28,TRBD1
TGTGCCAGCAGCGCGGCCTACGGTGACAGGACGGGGAACGAGCAGTACTTC,CASSAAYGDRTGNEQYF,TRBJ2-7,.,TRBV9,.
TGTGCCAGCTCACCCGGGACTAGCGGGAGAGAGACCCAGTACTTC,CASSPGTSGRETQYF,TRBJ2-5,.,TRBV18,TRBD2
TGCGCCAGCAGCCAATTACGGGGTTCTGGACCCCAGCATTTT,CASSQLRGSGPQHF,TRBJ1-5,.,TRBV4-1,.
TGCGCCAGCAGCTCCCAAGGAGGGACGGGAAACACCATATATTTT,CASSSQGGTGNTIYF,TRBJ1-3,.,TRBV5-1,.
TGTGCCAGCAGCTTCGGGTCCTCATACTCCTACGAGCAGTACTTC,CASSFGSSYSYEQYF,TRBJ2-7,.,TRBV5-4,.
TGTGCCAGCAGCAAAGTACTATTAGGATCTACGATGGAGACCCAGTACTTC,CASSKVLLGSTMETQYF,TRBJ2-5,.,TRBV21-1,.
TGTGCCAGCAGTTTAGGTGGGGGCGTTGAAGCTTTCTTT,CASSLGGGVEAFF,TRBJ1-1,.,TRBV12-3/TRBV12-4,.
TGTGCCAGCTCTCCAGGCCGGGGAGGGGTTTACGAGCAGTACTTC,CASSPGRGGVYEQYF,TRBJ2-7,.,TRBV18,TRBD2
TGTGCCAGCACCTATCTGGGGGCGGGGGCCACCGGGGAGCTGTTTTTT,CASTYLGAGATGELFF,TRBJ2-2,.,TRBV28,.
TGTGCCAGCAGCCAAGTGAGGGCGGGAGGTGCCCACGAGCAGTACTTC,CASSQVRAGGAHEQYF,TRBJ2-7,once,TRBV3-1/TRBV3-2,TRBD2
TGTGCCAGCAGTTTGGGACATTTTTCCTCTGGAAACACCATATATTTT,CASSLGHFSSGNTIYF,TRBJ1-3,.,TRBV6-5,.
TGTGCCAGCAGTTTAATTCGAGTCACTGAAGCTTTCTTT,CASSLIRVTEAFF,TRBJ1-1,few,TRBV28,.
TGTGCCAGCAGACGACAGGCGTCCTACAATGAGCAGTTCTTC,CASRRQASYNEQFF,TRBJ2-1,.,TRBV6-6,.
TGTGCCACCAGTGACCCGAGACTAGCGGGAGGGCGCACAGATACGCAGTATTTT,CATSDPRLAGGRTDTQYF,TRBJ2-3,once,TRBV24-1,TRBD2
TGTGCCAGCAGTTTAGGCAGGGGCTATGGCTACACCTTC,CASSLGRGYGYTF,TRBJ1-2,.,TRBV12-3/TRBV12-4,.
TGTGCCAGCAGCTTAGACCAGGGGGTGGCTGGCTACACCTTC,CASSLDQGVAGYTF,TRBJ1-2,.,TRBV7-2,TRBD1
TGTGCCAGCAATTTTGGCAAGTACACTGAAGCTTTCTTT,CASNFGKYTEAFF,TRBJ1-1,.,TRBV6-5,.
TGTGCCAGCAGCCTACCGACTAGCGGCCCCAGCACAGATACGCAGTATTTT,CASSLPTSGPSTDTQYF,TRBJ2-3,few,TRBV7-9,TRBD2
TGTGCCAGCAGCCACTCCTTGGCGGGAGGAAAGGAGACCCAGTACTTC,CASSHSLAGGKETQYF,TRBJ2-5,.,TRBV7-2,TRBD2
TGTGCCAGCAGCTTCAACACAGGCTATGGCTACACCTTC,CASSFNTGYGYTF,TRBJ1-2,.,TRBV7-8,.
TGTGCCAGCAGTTCCGGACAAGGGGGCCTCCACTTT,CASSSGQGGLHF,TRBJ1-6,.,TRBV5-4,.
TGTGCCAGCAGCCCGGGGGAGCAGATACACTACGAGCAGTACTTC,CASSPGEQIHYEQYF,TRBJ2-7,.,TRBV5-5,.
TGTGCCAGCAGCTTGGGTGCGGGAGGGTACAATGAGCAGTTCTTC,CASSLGAGGYNEQFF,TRBJ2-1,few,TRBV5-8,TRBD2
TGTGCCAGCAGCTTGTACTCAGCGGGCACTGAAGCTTTCTTT,CASSLYSAGTEAFF,TRBJ1-1,.,TRBV5-5,.
TGTGCCAGCAGCTTAGGGGTTTACAATGAGCAGTTCTTC,CASSLGVYNEQFF,TRBJ2-1,.,TRBV5-6,.
TGTGCCAGCAGCTTTCGGGACAGCTCCTACGAGCAGTACTTC,CASSFRDSSYEQYF,TRBJ2-7,.,TRBV27,TRBD1
TGCGCCAGCACTCGCGGAGTAGCGGGAGTGGCCCAAGAGACCCAGTACTTC,CASTRGVAGVAQETQYF,TRBJ2-5,.,TRBV5-1,TRBD2
TGCGCCAGCAGCCTGACATCCGGGGAGCTGTTTTTT,CASSLTSGELFF,TRBJ2-2,few,TRBV10-1,.
TGTGCCAGCAGCCCTGCACAGGGGGTCAGAACGGTTGAAGCTTTCTTT,CASSPAQGVRTVEAFF,TRBJ1-1,.,TRBV7-9,TRBD1
TGTGCCTCCCGATCACCTTCCACCGGGAACACCATATATTTT,CASRSPSTGNTIYF,TRBJ1-3,.,TRBV6-1,.
TGTGCCAGCAGTTTATATAGGAGTACGCAGTATTTT,CASSLYRSTQYF,TRBJ2-3,.,TRBV28,.
TGCAGTACTAGTGGGCTCCGCTATGGCTACACCTTC,CSTSGLRYGYTF,TRBJ1-2,.,TRBV20-1,.
TGTGCCTGGAGCGGACAGGACAATCAGCCCCAGCATTTT,CAWSGQDNQPQHF,TRBJ1-5,.,TRBV30,TRBD1
TGTGCCAGCAGCTTAGTAGCGGGAACTAGCACAGATACGCAGTATTTT,CASSLVAGTSTDTQYF,TRBJ2-3,.,TRBV11-3,TRBD2
TGTGCCAGCAGTACACCGACAGGAGCTGGGACCCAGTACTTC,CASSTPTGAGTQYF,TRBJ2-5,.,TRBV25-1,.
TGTGCCAGCAGCCAAGATCGGCTAGCGGGGATCTACGAGCAGTACTTC,CASSQDRLAGIYEQYF,TRBJ2-7,.,TRBV3-1/TRBV3-2,TRBD2
TGCGCCAGCAGCTTACTAGCGGGAAGCACAGATACGCAGTATTTT,CASSLLAGSTDTQYF,TRBJ2-3,once,TRBV5-1,TRBD2
TGCGCCAGCAGCACCGGGACTCTTGATAGCAATCAGCCCCAGCATTTT,CASSTGTLDSNQPQHF,TRBJ1-5,.,TRBV5-1,.
TGTGCCTGGAGCCGAAGGACAGGGGGTGCGTATAGCAATCAGCCCCAGCATTTT,CAWSRRTGGAYSNQPQHF,TRBJ1-5,few,TRBV30,TRBD1
TGCGCCAGCAGCGCCGGGATAAACAATGAGCAGTTCTTC,CASSAGINNEQFF,TRBJ2-1,.,TRBV10-1,.
TGTGCCAGCAGTTTATTCGAGAGGGGGGGAGCTTTCTTT,CASSLFERGGAFF,TRBJ1-1,.,TRBV12-3/TRBV12-4,.
TGTGCCAGCAGCGTAGCGGGGGGGGGAAGGAGGACTGAAGCTTTCTTT,CASSVAGGGRRTEAFF,TRBJ1-1,.,TRBV9,.